What follows is one TCR beta chain and its context. The target antigen is unknown. The data are from a study of cytomegalovirus exposure and HLA in healthy donors. The study, taken as a whole, reports: Later analysis showed most CMV-associated TCR beta chains appearing HLA-restricted. A prior analysis recorded that most TCR beta V segments were productive about 90% or about 30% of the time.

The CDR3 has 14 amino acids. V lost 6 bases, J lost 1 base, and 3 bases stayed unmatched. Per germline, CDR1 MNHNS and CDR2 SASEGT. The PCR made use of 60 Vbeta and 13 Jbeta primers. Produced via immunoSEQ multiplex PCR; TCRdb's table is partial and in-frame only. Of 200,000 to 250,000 clones in the sample, roughly 75% were seen once. The chain couples TRBV6-1 to TRBJ1-1, with 9 bases aligning to TRBD1. This sequence was found in a woman between 25 and 40 years old in good health and CMV-seronegative. Material: PBMCs. CDR3 sequence reads: CASRGQGPNTEAFF. In DNA form, the CDR3 reads TGTGCCAGCAGAGGACAGGGGCCGAACACTGAAGCTTTCTTT.